The 18 T cell receptor beta chains presented below share a single source sample, sequenced in a study of OX40 agonist ivuxolimab in advanced cancers. The method was immunoSEQ multiplex PCR; TCRdb's version includes in-frame clones alone and lacks a portion of them. The sample gives about 70,000 clones, about 81% of which show up once; about 5% is in the top ten. The sequencing used CD4+ or CD8+ T cells sorted from blood, collected in a trial of the OX40 agonist ivuxolimab. The receptors were sampled from an adult with an advanced solid tumor such as melanoma, head and neck, liver or kidney cancer.

The V and J genes are TRBV6-1 and TRBJ2-3; 7 bases match TRBD2. CDR1 and CDR2 (germline): MNHNS, SASEGT. There are 17 residues in the CDR3. V shed 3 bases and J 0 bases; nucleotides not matched to a gene: 9. CDR3 bases: TGTGCCAGCAGTGAGGCGGTGGCTAGCGGAAGCACAGATACGCAGTATTTT. It translates to CASSEAVASGSTDTQYF.

The DNA for the CDR3 is TGTGCCAGCAGTGCGGACAGGGGGAACACTGAAGCTTTCTTT. It yields the protein CASSADRGNTEAFF. The V gene is TRBV2, the J gene TRBJ1-1; 9 nucleotides align to TRBD1. The junction had 1 base not matched to a gene; V was cut back by 4 bases and J by 1 base. Germline V CDR1 and CDR2: SNHLY, FYNNEI. The CDR3 covers 14 residues.

The CDR3 loop reads CASRLGQGSNQPQHF. The CDR3 DNA is TGTGCCAGCAGACTCGGACAGGGAAGCAATCAGCCCCAGCATTTT. The genes are TRBV6-6 and TRBJ1-5, with 8 positions matching TRBD1. CDR3 length equals 15 residues. The germline V gene has CDR1 MNHNY and CDR2 SVGAGI (reference sequence). The trim removed 6 bases at V and 1 base at J, leaving 5 bases unmatched.

Only one count was recorded for this clone. The chain employs TRBV19 and TRBJ1-5; possible D gene TRBD1, 5 bases. The CDR3 contains 16 residues. From germline, CDR1 is LNHDA and CDR2 SQIVND (reference sequence). V was shortened by 1 base and J by 2 bases, with 12 bases between the two germline ends. The CDR3 DNA is TGTGCCAGTAGTATAGGGGGAGGGACGGGCAATCAGCCCCAGCATTTT. Translation: CASSIGGGTGNQPQHF.

This chain's CDR3 is CASRAGTGYSGELFF. CDR3 sequence (DNA): TGCGCCAGCAGGGCCGGGACAGGGTATTCCGGGGAGCTGTTTTTT. V is TRBV10-2 and J is TRBJ2-2; 9 bases fit TRBD1. CDR1 is WSHSY, CDR2 SAAADI, per germline. With 6 bases clipped from V and 6 bases from J, the junction kept 8 bases outside the gene matches. This CDR3 is 15 amino acids long.

The CDR3 region has the DNA TGCGCCAGCAGCCAAGATCTGGCTAGCGGGGCGTACGAGCAGTACTTC. This translates into CASSQDLASGAYEQYF. The rearrangement links TRBV4-1 to TRBJ2-7; 9 positions agree with TRBD2. The CDR3 sequence is 16 residues long. V shed 0 bases, J shed 4 bases, and the junction held 7 bases outside the gene matches. CDR1 is MGHRA and CDR2 is YSYEKL in the germline V gene.

The chain recombines TRBV9 with TRBJ2-1, with TRBD1 matching over 7 bases. V lost 2 bases and J lost 10; bases outside the gene matches: 3. The germline CDR1 and CDR2 sequences are SGDLS and YYNGEE. CDR3 length: 12 amino acids. In DNA form, the CDR3 reads TGTGCCAGCAGCGTGGGACAGTCCGAGCAGTTCTTC. It is translated as CASSVGQSEQFF.

The rearrangement links TRBV7-3 to TRBJ1-1; 7 bases align to TRBD1. V lost 2 bases to trimming and J lost 3 bases; unmatched junction nucleotides: 3. Germline V lookup: CDR1 SGHTA, CDR2 FQGTGA. CDR3 length: 14 residues. CDR3 nucleotide sequence: TGTGCCAGCAGCTTAGACAGGGATCACACTGAAGCTTTCTTT. Protein: CASSLDRDHTEAFF. The whole variable domain, filled in from reference TRBV7-3 and TRBJ1-1, reads GAGVSQTPSNKVTEKGKYVELRCDPISGHTALYWYRQSLGQGPEFLIYFQGTGAADDSGLPNDRFFAVRPEGSVSTLKIQRTERGDSAVYLCASSLDRDHTEAFFGQGTRLTVV.

On this clone itself: One end of the junction varies from germline; a read error may be responsible. This sequence joins TRBV27 and TRBJ2-5; no definite D call. The CDR3 length is 14 residues. Germline V gives CDR1 MNHEY, CDR2 SMNVEV (reference sequence). Written as DNA, the CDR3 is TGTGTCAGCAGTTCTATAGAGGCTAAAGAGACCCAGTACTTC. It translates to CVSSSIEAKETQYF.

The CDR3 sequence is CASTTGEHNSPLHF. The CDR3 DNA is TGTGCCAGCACTACAGGGGAACATAATTCACCCCTCCACTTT. The J gene is TRBJ1-6, the V gene TRBV27, with 7 positions matching TRBD1. V lost 7 bases to trimming and J lost 5 bases; unmatched junction nucleotides: 5. CDR1 and CDR2 from the germline V gene are MNHEY and SMNVEV (reference sequence). The CDR3 consists of 14 residues.

The chain couples TRBV7-2 to TRBJ2-1, with D perhaps matching TRBD1 or TRBD2 (5 bases each). V was cut by 4 bases and J by 9 bases, with 7 bases left in between. The CDR3 sequence is 11 residues long. Germline V CDR1 and CDR2: SGHTA, FQGNSA. CDR3 protein: CASSYGAEQFF. Written as DNA, the CDR3 is TGTGCCAGCAGCTACGGGGCTGAGCAGTTCTTC.

The rearrangement links TRBV7-9 to TRBJ2-1, with 12 nucleotides matching TRBD2. The germline V gene encodes CDR1 SEHNR and CDR2 FQNEAQ (reference sequence). J was trimmed by 6 bases and V by 5 bases; bases with no gene match: 8. The CDR3 spans 16 residues. CDR3 in amino acids: CASSRTSGIEPNEQFF. CDR3 sequence (DNA): TGTGCCAGCAGCCGGACTAGCGGGATTGAGCCCAATGAGCAGTTCTTC. Variable domain in full (rest from reference TRBV7-9 and TRBJ2-1): DTGVSQNPRHKITKRGQNVTFRCDPISEHNRLYWYRQTLGQGPEFLTYFQNEAQLEKSRLLSDRFSAERPKGSFSTLEIQRTEQGDSAMYLCASSRTSGIEPNEQFFGPGTRLTVL.

This clone has at least ten counts. V and J are TRBV5-6 and TRBJ2-1; 8 positions agree with TRBD1. Losses at the gene ends were 4 bases for V and 4 bases for J; bases not matched to a gene: 7. From germline, CDR1 is SGHDT and CDR2 YYEEEE. The CDR3 has 15 amino acids. CDR3 region: CASSHRDRSYNEQFF. The DNA of the CDR3 is TGTGCCAGCAGCCACCGGGACAGGAGTTACAATGAGCAGTTCTTC.

This clone came up once. The chain has TRBV5-4 and TRBJ2-7; the D is unclear. Germline-derived CDR1 and CDR2 are SGHNT and YYREEE (reference sequence). The V end was cut by 1 base, the J end by 0 bases, with 2 bases between. The CDR3 has 12 amino acids. The CDR3 DNA sequence: TGTGCCAGCAGCTTGCTCTCCTACGAGCAGTACTTC. As protein: CASSLLSYEQYF.

This clone appeared a few times. This rearrangement joins TRBV19 to TRBJ2-2, with 12 bases fitting TRBD2. Germline V gene data show CDR1 as LNHDA and CDR2 as SQIVND (reference sequence). The CDR3 covers 15 residues. The trim removed 9 bases at V and 7 bases at J, leaving 9 bases unmatched. The CDR3, as DNA: TGTGCCAGCGCCCGGACTAGCGGGATGGGCGGGGAGCTGTTTTTT. Its translation: CASARTSGMGGELFF.

The V call is TRBV7-9, the J call TRBJ2-3; 10 positions match TRBD2. The length of the CDR3 is 15 residues. The germline CDR1 and CDR2 sequences are SEHNR and FQNEAQ (reference sequence). Trimming at V came to 2 bases and at J to 5 bases, leaving 4 bases not matched to a gene. CDR3 nucleotides: TGTGCCAGCAGCTTAAGCGGGGGGGCCGGAGATACGCAGTATTTT. This translates into CASSLSGGAGDTQYF.

V is TRBV10-2 and J is TRBJ1-1; 8 bases match TRBD1. V shed 4 bases, J shed 1 base, and the junction held 5 bases outside the gene matches. CDR3 length equals 15 residues. From germline, CDR1 is WSHSY and CDR2 SAAADI. CDR3 in amino acids: CASSGWTGRNTEAFF. CDR3 DNA: TGCGCCAGCAGTGGGTGGACAGGGCGGAACACTGAAGCTTTCTTT.

This clone was seen once. V gene TRBV7-3 combines with J gene TRBJ2-1; 9 positions match TRBD2. The CDR3 is made up of 15 amino acids. V lost 6 bases, J lost 2 bases, and 5 bases stayed unmatched. Germline CDR1 SGHTA, CDR2 FQGTGA. The CDR3 region is CASSPSGAAYNEQFF. DNA of the CDR3: TGTGCCAGCAGTCCTAGCGGGGCCGCCTACAATGAGCAGTTCTTC.